The sequence of this T cell receptor (beta chain) was determined in a study of cytomegalovirus exposure and HLA in healthy donors. Trimming took off 3 bases at V and 8 bases at J, with 14 bases between the two ends. Germline loops: CDR1 MDHEN, CDR2 SYDVKM. The CDR3 consists of 15 residues. Use of 60 Vbeta and 13 Jbeta primers characterized the PCR. Libraries were prepared by immunoSEQ multiplex PCR; TCRdb keeps only in-frame clonotypes and omits some of them. Among roughly 190,000 clones, 80% to 85% were seen once, and the ten largest hold more than 6%. Study-level findings and limits: Later on, a genetic analysis was performed. It linked a missense variant in DCLRE1C with V- and J-gene trimming of TCR beta. In a later analysis, CMV-associated beta chains were mostly HLA-associated, it appeared.

Worth noting for this clone: Its specificity is not known.

V usage is TRBV28 and J usage is TRBJ1-6; tentatively, D is TRBD1 (5 bases). The receptor's source is a man aged 35 to 55 in good health and CMV-seropositive. Material for sequencing was PBMCs. CDR3 in amino acids: CASSFGGGFDSPLHF. The CDR3 nucleotides are TGTGCCAGCAGTTTTGGGGGGGGGTTCGATTCACCCCTCCACTTT.